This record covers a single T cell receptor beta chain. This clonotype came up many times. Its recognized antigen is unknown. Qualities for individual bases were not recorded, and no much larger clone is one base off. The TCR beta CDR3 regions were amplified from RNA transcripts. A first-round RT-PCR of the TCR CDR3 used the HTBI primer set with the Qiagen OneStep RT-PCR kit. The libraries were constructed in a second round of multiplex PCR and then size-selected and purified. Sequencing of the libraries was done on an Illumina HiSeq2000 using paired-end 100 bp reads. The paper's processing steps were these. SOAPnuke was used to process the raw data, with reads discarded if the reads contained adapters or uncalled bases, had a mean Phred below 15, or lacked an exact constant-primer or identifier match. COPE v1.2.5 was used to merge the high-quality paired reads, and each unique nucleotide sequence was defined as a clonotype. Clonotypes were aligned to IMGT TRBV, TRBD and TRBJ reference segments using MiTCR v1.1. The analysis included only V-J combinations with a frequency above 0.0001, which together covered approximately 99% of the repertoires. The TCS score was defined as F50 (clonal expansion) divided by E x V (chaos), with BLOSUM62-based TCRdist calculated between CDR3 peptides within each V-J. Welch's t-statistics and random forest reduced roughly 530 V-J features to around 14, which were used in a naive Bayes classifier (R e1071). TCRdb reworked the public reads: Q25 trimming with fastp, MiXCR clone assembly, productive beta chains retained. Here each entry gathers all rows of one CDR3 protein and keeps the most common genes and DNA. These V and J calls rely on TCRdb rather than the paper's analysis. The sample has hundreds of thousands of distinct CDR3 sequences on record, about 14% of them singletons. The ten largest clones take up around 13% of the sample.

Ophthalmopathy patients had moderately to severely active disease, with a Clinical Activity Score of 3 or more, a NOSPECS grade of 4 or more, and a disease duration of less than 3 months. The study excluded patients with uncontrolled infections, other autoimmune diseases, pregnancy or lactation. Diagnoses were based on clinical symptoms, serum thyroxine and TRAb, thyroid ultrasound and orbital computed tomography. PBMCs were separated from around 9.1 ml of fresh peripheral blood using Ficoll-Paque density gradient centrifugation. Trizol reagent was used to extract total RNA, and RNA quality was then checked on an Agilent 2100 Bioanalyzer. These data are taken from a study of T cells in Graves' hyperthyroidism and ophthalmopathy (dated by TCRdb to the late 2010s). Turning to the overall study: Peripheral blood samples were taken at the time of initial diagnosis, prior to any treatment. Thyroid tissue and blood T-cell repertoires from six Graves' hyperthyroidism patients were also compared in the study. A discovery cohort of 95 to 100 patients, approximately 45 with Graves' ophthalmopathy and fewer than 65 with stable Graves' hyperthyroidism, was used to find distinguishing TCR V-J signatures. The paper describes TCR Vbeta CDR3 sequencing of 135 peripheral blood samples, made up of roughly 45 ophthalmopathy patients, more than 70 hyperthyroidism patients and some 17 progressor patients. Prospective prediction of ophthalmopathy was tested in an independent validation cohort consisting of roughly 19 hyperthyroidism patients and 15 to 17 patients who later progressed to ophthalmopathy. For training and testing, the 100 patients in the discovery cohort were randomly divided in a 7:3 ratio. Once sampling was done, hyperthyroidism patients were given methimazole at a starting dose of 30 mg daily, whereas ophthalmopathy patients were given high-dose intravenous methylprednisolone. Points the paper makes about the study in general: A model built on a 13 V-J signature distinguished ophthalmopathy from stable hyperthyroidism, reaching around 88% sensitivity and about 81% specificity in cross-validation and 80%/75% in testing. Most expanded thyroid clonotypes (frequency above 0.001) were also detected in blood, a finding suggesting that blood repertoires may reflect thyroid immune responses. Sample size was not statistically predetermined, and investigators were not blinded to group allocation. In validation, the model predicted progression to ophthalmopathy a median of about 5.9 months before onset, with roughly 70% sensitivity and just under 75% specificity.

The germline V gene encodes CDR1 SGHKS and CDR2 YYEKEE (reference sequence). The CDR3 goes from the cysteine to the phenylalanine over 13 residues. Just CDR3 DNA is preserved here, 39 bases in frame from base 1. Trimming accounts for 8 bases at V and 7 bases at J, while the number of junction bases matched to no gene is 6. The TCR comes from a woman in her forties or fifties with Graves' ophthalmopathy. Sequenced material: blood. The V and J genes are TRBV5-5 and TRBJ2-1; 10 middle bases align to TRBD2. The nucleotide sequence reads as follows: TGTGCCAGTAGGGGACTAGCGCCTAATGAGCAGTTCTTC. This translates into CASRGLAPNEQFF.